This T cell receptor beta chain is drawn from a study of blood T cell repertoires in COVID-19 (dated by TCRdb to the early 2020s). In the study overall: Samples from collaborators originated in the United States, Italy and Spain and spanned both the acute and convalescent phases of COVID-19. The repertoires were made available in a free public database intended to serve as a resource for research on the immune response to SARS-CoV-2. The samples were drawn from the first 160 participants of the ongoing ImmuneRACE study and from under 1,500 subjects provided by 6 global collaborators. Sample metadata almost always included a de-identified subject ID, COVID-19 status, age in years and sex. HLA class I and class II types, where available, came from metadata supplied by the sample provider rather than from assay-based typing. Deeply sampled blood TCRbeta repertoires from subjects exposed to, actively infected with, or recovered from COVID-19 were included in the dataset. The prospective study material was composed of cDNA or gDNA derived from T cells, B-cell-depleted T cells, or PBMCs.

This clone showed up just a few times. No antigen is known for it. Base quality data are lacking; no much larger clone is found one base away. TCRbeta CDR3 regions were amplified from genomic DNA by means of the immunoSEQ Assay, a bias-controlled multiplex PCR. For the original study's pipeline: The number of nucleated cells in each sample was estimated from the amplification of reference gene primers within the assay. Sequence reads were collapsed and filtered to measure the absolute abundance of every unique TCRbeta CDR3 rearrangement. For each sample, productive Simpson clonality was calculated as the square root of Simpson's diversity index over productive rearrangements. Here the immuneACCESS table is served through TCRdb, limited to in-frame sequences with V and J called. Missing clones are a known gap in these copies; in checked studies unresolved V genes cover under half, and the rest lacks a known reason. V, J and clone size were drawn from that table, and D and trimming were deduced from the DNA. The sample table contains 150,000 to 200,000 clones; only one count was recorded for more than 80% of them. The ten largest clones add up to around 7.8% of the sample.

Whole blood was collected in K2EDTA tubes by collaborating institutions according to the institutions' own protocols. For TCRbeta analysis, collaborators shipped samples in one of three forms: frozen whole blood, isolated PBMCs, or DNA extracted from either of those sample types. V is cut by 6 bases and J by 0 bases, and the space between the germline ends is 12 bases. The CDR3 covers 15 residues, taking in both the cysteine and the phenylalanine. Of all the DNA, just the CDR3 is kept, 45 bases in frame from base 1. Via the germline V gene, CDR1 is SGHRS and CDR2 YFSETQ. General conclusions and limits of the study: The amount of clinical and demographic metadata varied by source and participant and was provided uncurated.

The origin of this receptor is a woman aged 60 to 75 with acute or convalescent COVID-19. The chain is made from TRBV5-1 and TRBJ1-4, with an unclear D gene assignment. The sample comprised peripheral blood. For the CDR3, the sequence is CASTSSGATNEKLFF. The DNA is as follows: TGCGCCAGCACCTCATCCGGAGCAACTAATGAAAAACTGTTTTTT. The full variable domain, with segments outside the CDR3 supplied by the reference TRBV5-1 and TRBJ1-4 proteins, appears as KAGVTQTPRYLIKTRGQQVTLSCSPISGHRSVSWYQQTPGQGLQFLFEYFSETQRNKGNFPGRFSGRQFSNSRSEMNVSTLELGDSALYLCASTSSGATNEKLFFGSGTQLSVL.